The 23 T cell receptor beta chains listed next were all sequenced from one sample in a study of regulatory and conventional T cells in RAG deficiency. TCRdb keeps only in-frame clones here, not all; method: immunoSEQ multiplex PCR. The sample has approximately 35,000 clones, about 76% seen once. Conventional CD4+ T cells were sorted from blood as CD25-low CD127-high cells. These data were also reused for a study on regulatory T cells. Turning to that study: Primers: 52 TRBV forward and 13 TRBJ reverse.

The sequencing input was CD4+ effector T cells sorted from blood. Receptors were obtained from a human donor in good health.

The V call is TRBV5-1, the J call TRBJ2-4; D is uncertain. Germline V CDR1 and CDR2: SGHRS, YFSETQ. V was shortened by 0 bases and J by 5 bases, with 9 bases between the two germline ends. This CDR3 is 14 amino acids long. CDR3 region: CASSLAGSENIQYF. CDR3 DNA: TGCGCCAGCAGCTTGGCCGGGTCGGAAAACATTCAGTACTTC.

The chain joins TRBV30 to TRBJ1-1; D unclear. V was cut by 0 bases and J by 0 bases, with 8 bases left in between. The CDR3 is 14 residues long. Germline CDR1 is GTSNPN and CDR2 is SVGIG (reference sequence). CDR3 in amino acids: CAWSVYGMNTEAFF. The CDR3 nucleotides are TGTGCCTGGAGTGTATACGGTATGAACACTGAAGCTTTCTTT.

DNA for the CDR3: TGTGCCAGCAGCCCGGGACATCGCCTATATGGCTACACCTTC. Protein sequence: CASSPGHRLYGYTF. The chain employs TRBV28 and TRBJ1-2; D possibly corresponds to TRBD1 (6 bases). V lost 6 bases to trimming and J lost 5 bases, with 16 bases between them. CDR1 MDHEN and CDR2 SYDVKM come from the germline V gene. The CDR3 spans 14 residues.

V usage is TRBV7-2 and J usage is TRBJ1-1; D is undetermined. The V gene's germline CDR1 is SGHTA and CDR2 FQGNSA. This CDR3 is 13 amino acids long. V lost 2 bases, J lost 1 base, and 5 bases lay in between. CDR3 sequence reads: CASSLSQNTEAFF. In DNA form, the CDR3 reads TGTGCCAGCAGCTTAAGCCAGAACACTGAAGCTTTCTTT.

This clone has just a few counts. The gene calls are TRBV30 and TRBJ1-1, with D tentatively TRBD1 (5 bases). Germline V gene lookup returns CDR1 GTSNPN and CDR2 SVGIG (reference sequence). This CDR3 spans 13 amino acids. The ends were cut back, 3 bases at V and 1 base at J, with 9 bases in the middle. The CDR3 DNA reads as TGTGCCTGGAGCCGGGACGGGAACACTGAAGCTTTCTTT. Translated, it gives CAWSRDGNTEAFF.

The sample holds a few counts of this clone. This sequence joins TRBV29-1 and TRBJ2-3, with 14 bases that match TRBD2. V lost 6 bases, J lost 9 bases, and 5 bases stayed unmatched. Germline lookup yields CDR1 SQVTM and CDR2 ANQGSEA. This CDR3 region has 13 residues. CDR3 DNA: TGCAGCGTCTCCGGGACTAGCGGGGGAACGCAGTATTTT. This encodes CSVSGTSGGTQYF.

V usage is TRBV6-1 and J usage is TRBJ1-2; a possible D gene is TRBD1 (5 bases). This CDR3 region has 16 residues. CDR1 and CDR2 (germline): MNHNS, SASEGT. Trimming shortened V by 2 bases and J by 10 bases, and 23 bases separated the two germline ends. CDR3 nucleotides: TGTGCCAGCAGTGAATCGTGGCAGGGTGTGAGTAGGATCTACACCTTC. Translating it yields CASSESWQGVSRIYTF.

This clone was detected once. The V and J genes are TRBV6-1 and TRBJ2-7, with 8 bases identical to TRBD1. CDR3 length: 14 amino acids. Looked up from germline, CDR1 is MNHNS and CDR2 is SASEGT. The V segment lost 2 bases and the J segment 3 bases; nucleotides outside the gene matches: 3. In DNA, the CDR3 is TGTGCCAGCAGTGAAACAGGGGGGTTCTACGAGCAGTACTTC. It is translated as CASSETGGFYEQYF.

This chain connects TRBV25-1 to TRBJ1-6; TRBD1 matches at 11 bases. The CDR3 is made up of 15 amino acids. V shed 5 bases, J shed 10 bases, and the junction held 7 bases outside the gene matches. Germline values: CDR1 MGHDK, CDR2 SYGVNS. The CDR3 loop reads CASSPLGTGGSPLHF. The CDR3, as DNA: TGTGCCAGCAGTCCCCTCGGGACAGGGGGATCACCCCTCCACTTT.

CDR3 sequence reads: CASSYSGGGAYNEQFF. CDR3 sequence (DNA): TGTGCCAGCAGTTACTCGGGCGGGGGGGCCTACAATGAGCAGTTCTTC. The chain couples TRBV6-6 to TRBJ2-1; 9 positions match TRBD2. J gave up 2 bases and V 0 bases, and 2 bases lay outside the gene matches. CDR1 and CDR2 (germline): MNHNY, SVGAGI (reference sequence). CDR3 size: 16 residues.

The chain couples TRBV6-5 to TRBJ1-3; D is uncertain. Trimming stripped 5 bases from V and 0 bases from J, with 11 bases between. This CDR3 has 15 residues. The germline gives CDR1 MNHEY, CDR2 SVGAGI. The CDR3 is CASSLHGSSGNTIYF. Here the CDR3 DNA reads TGTGCCAGCAGTCTCCACGGTAGCTCTGGAAACACCATATATTTT.

The V and J genes are TRBV18 and TRBJ2-1; D possibly corresponds to TRBD2 (6 bases). Trimming stripped 2 bases from V and 14 bases from J, with 10 bases between. The germline gives CDR1 KGHSH, CDR2 LQKENI. The CDR3 spans 11 residues. This CDR3 is CASSPIREEFF. The CDR3 DNA reads as TGTGCCAGCTCACCAATCAGGGAGGAGTTCTTC.

The J gene is TRBJ1-3, the V gene TRBV5-4, with 7 bases lining up with TRBD1. With V trimmed by 4 bases and J by 0 bases, 4 bases remained unmatched. The CDR3 is 15 amino acids. Looked up from germline, CDR1 is SGHNT and CDR2 is YYREEE (reference sequence). CDR3 sequence reads: CASSRDSYSGNTIYF. As DNA, the CDR3 is TGTGCCAGCAGCCGGGACAGCTACTCTGGAAACACCATATATTTT.

The chain recombines TRBV6-5 with TRBJ1-1; 8 bases match TRBD1. Germline V gene lookup returns CDR1 MNHEY and CDR2 SVGAGI. The CDR3 has 14 residues. V shed 3 bases and J 7 bases; nucleotides not matched to a gene: 7. The CDR3 DNA reads TGTGCCAGCAGTTATAGGGGCAGGGGGCTTGAAGCTTTCTTT. Its translation is CASSYRGRGLEAFF.

This clone was counted once. The genes are TRBV5-4 and TRBJ1-1; tentatively, D is TRBD1 (5 bases). Trimming removed 0 bases from V and 8 bases from J, with 8 bases in between. Germline-derived CDR1 and CDR2 are SGHNT and YYREEE (reference sequence). The CDR3 has 12 amino acids. The CDR3 spells CASSLVQGEAFF. The CDR3 coding sequence is TGTGCCAGCAGCTTGGTGCAGGGAGAAGCTTTCTTT. The complete variable domain, with remaining parts taken from reference TRBV5-4 and TRBJ1-1, reads ETGVTQSPTHLIKTRGQQVTLRCSSQSGHNTVSWYQQALGQGPQFIFQYYREEENGRGNFPPRFSGLQFPNYSSELNVNALELDDSALYLCASSLVQGEAFFGQGTRLTVV.

A word on this clone: Other DNA sequences in this specimen translate into the identical CDR3. V gene TRBV9 combines with J gene TRBJ1-1; D gene uncertain. Germline loops: CDR1 SGDLS, CDR2 YYNGEE. This CDR3 is built from 13 residues. The V gene lost 0 bases and the J gene lost 1 base, with 4 bases spanning the gap. The CDR3 loop reads CASSVDRNTEAFF. CDR3 DNA sequence: TGTGCCAGCAGCGTAGACAGGAACACTGAAGCTTTCTTT.

CDR3 protein: CASSSESAQYF. In DNA, the CDR3 is TGTGCCAGCAGCTCGGAGTCGGCGCAGTATTTT. The genes are TRBV11-2 and TRBJ2-3; D remains unclear. The CDR3 length is 11 residues. Looked up from germline, CDR1 is SGHAT and CDR2 is FQNNGV. Trimming shortened V by 4 bases and J by 10 bases, and 9 bases separated the two germline ends.

CDR3 DNA sequence: TGTGCCAGCAGGGACAGGGGTCTGAACACTGAAGCTTTCTTT. It codes for CASRDRGLNTEAFF. The chain recombines TRBV2 with TRBJ1-1; 9 bases match TRBD1. The trim removed 6 bases at V and 0 bases at J, leaving 2 bases unmatched. This CDR3 has 14 residues. Per germline, CDR1 SNHLY and CDR2 FYNNEI. The entire variable domain, with the rest obtained from reference TRBV2 and TRBJ1-1, is as follows: EPEVTQTPSHQVTQMGQEVILRCVPISNHLYFYWYRQILGQKVEFLVSFYNNEISEKSEIFDDQFSVERPDGSNFTLKIRSTKLEDSAMYFCASRDRGLNTEAFFGQGTRLTVV.

The chain uses TRBV7-8 and TRBJ2-5; D call uncertain. Germline loops: CDR1 SGHVS, CDR2 FQNEAQ. The length of the CDR3 is 14 residues. V lost 5 bases and J lost 5, with 15 bases in between. CDR3 in amino acids: CASSHRPPAETQYF. DNA of the CDR3: TGTGCCAGCAGCCATCGGCCCCCCGCGGAGACCCAGTACTTC.

V usage is TRBV6-6 and J usage is TRBJ1-1; possible D gene TRBD1, 6 bases. Deletions cut 5 bases from V and 4 bases from J, with 14 bases between. The CDR3 is 14 residues long. Germline CDR1 reads MNHNY; CDR2 reads SVGAGI (reference sequence). The CDR3 here is CASSLPGASTEAFF. CDR3 DNA sequence: TGTGCCAGCAGTCTTCCAGGGGCTAGCACTGAAGCTTTCTTT.

V is TRBV11-2 and J is TRBJ1-1; D remains unclear. The CDR3 length is 17 residues. The V and J ends lost 3 bases and 0 bases respectively, with 17 bases between them. CDR1 and CDR2 from the germline V gene are SGHAT and FQNNGV. In DNA form, the CDR3 reads TGTGCCAGCAGCTTCCGTAATCTGCGCAGCCTGAACACTGAAGCTTTCTTT. Its translation: CASSFRNLRSLNTEAFF.

The chain couples TRBV5-4 to TRBJ2-3, with 7 bases matching TRBD1. CDR1 is SGHNT, CDR2 YYREEE, per germline (reference sequence). V lost 3 bases, J lost 1 base, and 5 bases stayed unmatched. This CDR3 spans 15 amino acids. The CDR3 DNA follows: TGTGCCAGCAGCTACAGGGACAGACGCACAGATACGCAGTATTTT. This sequence encodes CASSYRDRRTDTQYF.

The chain employs TRBV5-1 and TRBJ1-4, with D uncertain. The CDR3 extends over 14 amino acids. The V and J ends lost 1 base and 0 bases respectively, with 4 bases between them. Germline CDR1 is SGHRS and CDR2 is YFSETQ. The CDR3 loop is CASSLTSTNEKLFF. CDR3 in DNA: TGCGCCAGCAGCTTGACCTCAACTAATGAAAAACTGTTTTTT.